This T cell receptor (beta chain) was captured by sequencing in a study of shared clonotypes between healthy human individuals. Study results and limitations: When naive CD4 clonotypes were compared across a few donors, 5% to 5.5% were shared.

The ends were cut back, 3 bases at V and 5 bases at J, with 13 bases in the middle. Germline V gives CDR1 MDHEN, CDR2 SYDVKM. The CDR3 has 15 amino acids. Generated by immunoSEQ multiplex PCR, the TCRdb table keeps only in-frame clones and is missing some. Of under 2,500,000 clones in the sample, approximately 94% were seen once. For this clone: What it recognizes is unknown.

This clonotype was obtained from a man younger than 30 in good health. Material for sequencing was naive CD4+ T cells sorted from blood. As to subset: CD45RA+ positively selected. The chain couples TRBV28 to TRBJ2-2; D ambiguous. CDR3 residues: CASSLRQLLTGELFF. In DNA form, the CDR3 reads TGTGCCAGCAGTTTGAGGCAGCTACTTACCGGGGAGCTGTTTTTT.